The 30 T cell receptor beta chains in this list originate from one sample, sequenced in a study of T cell responses to AZD1222 COVID-19 vaccine (dated by TCRdb to about 2021). The meaning of the sample's time point label: baseline before first vaccination. Libraries were built with the immunoSEQ multiplex PCR assay. This is the immuneACCESS table as TCRdb keeps it, with only in-frame sequences that have V and J called. A part of the clones is gone; compared with another copy, unresolved V genes explain less than half, and the rest is unexplained. The sample profile shows around 160,000 clones; approximately 90% of them were found once. About 15% of the sample is held by the ten biggest clonotypes. Sequenced material: peripheral blood, taken on day 0 of AZD1222 vaccination. All receptors come from an adult in good health.

The J gene is TRBJ1-4, the V gene TRBV15, with TRBD1 matching 8 bases. Trimming removed 2 bases from V and 4 bases from J; junction bases left unmatched: 3. The CDR3 is 15 residues long. CDR1 and CDR2 from the germline V gene are LNHNV and YYDKDF (reference sequence). In DNA, the CDR3 is TGTGCCACCAGCAGATCCGACAGGGGTAATGAAAAACTGTTTTTT. Translating gives CATSRSDRGNEKLFF.

CDR3 sequence reads: CAWSVPSGGYTF. CDR3 sequence (DNA): TGTGCCTGGAGTGTACCCTCCGGAGGCTACACCTTC. The chain couples TRBV30 to TRBJ1-2; D is undetermined. The CDR3 is 12 residues long. Germline V gives CDR1 GTSNPN, CDR2 SVGIG (reference sequence). V was clipped by 0 bases and J by 8 bases, with 10 bases between them. Full variable domain (missing parts from reference TRBV30 and TRBJ1-2): SQTIHQWPATLVQPVGSPLSLECTVEGTSNPNLYWYRQAAGRGLQLLFYSVGIGQISSEVPQNLSASRPQDRQFILSSKKLLLSDSGFYLCAWSVPSGGYTFGSGTRLTVV.

V gene TRBV6-4 combines with J gene TRBJ2-3, with 11 bases aligning to TRBD2. The CDR3 spans 15 residues. V shed 3 bases and J 4 bases; nucleotides not matched to a gene: 3. Per germline, CDR1 MRHNA and CDR2 SNTAGT. CDR3 coding DNA: TGTGCCAGCAGTGAGACTAGCGGGGTCGCAGATACGCAGTATTTT. It is translated as CASSETSGVADTQYF.

This clone was seen a few times. V is TRBV4-2 and J is TRBJ2-1; 12 bases are shared with TRBD2. Germline lookup yields CDR1 LGHNA and CDR2 YNFKEQ. The CDR3 has 16 residues. V shed 3 bases, J shed 7 bases, and the junction held 7 bases outside the gene matches. In nucleotides, the CDR3 is TGTGCCAGCAGCCAGACTAGCGGGGGCCTAGGGAATGAGCAGTTCTTC. Translating gives CASSQTSGGLGNEQFF.

The chain is built from TRBV4-2 and TRBJ2-7, with 7 bases lining up with TRBD2. The junction had 10 bases not matched to a gene; V was cut back by 0 bases and J by 5 bases. The CDR3 extends over 16 amino acids. CDR1 and CDR2 (germline): LGHNA, YNFKEQ. The CDR3: CASSQDQASGGDEQYF. The CDR3 coding sequence is TGTGCCAGCAGCCAAGATCAGGCTAGCGGAGGAGACGAGCAGTACTTC.

The chain couples TRBV28 to TRBJ1-2, with D unclear. Trimming stripped 5 bases from V and 7 bases from J, with 14 bases between. CDR1 is MDHEN, CDR2 SYDVKM, per germline. CDR3 length: 13 amino acids. The DNA for the CDR3 is TGTGCCAGCAGTCCCTCATATCGGAGTGGCTACACCTTC. It codes for CASSPSYRSGYTF.

V gene TRBV4-3 combines with J gene TRBJ2-3; the match to TRBD2 covers 8 bases. Germline values: CDR1 LGHNA, CDR2 YSLEER. J lost 4 bases, V lost 2 bases, and 8 bases had no gene match. The length of the CDR3 is 16 residues. In nucleotides, the CDR3 is TGCGCCAGCAGCCAACCCCCGGGGGGGGGCGCAGATACGCAGTATTTT. Translation gives CASSQPPGGGADTQYF.

The rearrangement joins TRBV5-4 to TRBJ2-5, with TRBD1 matching 7 bases. Germline CDR1 is SGHNT and CDR2 is YYREEE (reference sequence). Trimming at V came to 4 bases and at J to 0 bases, leaving 6 bases not matched to a gene. This CDR3 spans 15 amino acids. The CDR3, as DNA: TGTGCCAGCAGCCCGGCCAGGGGGAACCAAGAGACCCAGTACTTC. This sequence encodes CASSPARGNQETQYF.

This chain joins TRBV12-3 or TRBV12-4 and TRBJ1-4, with TRBD1 matching 9 bases. V lost 10 bases and J lost 8; bases outside the gene matches: 8. This CDR3 region has 13 residues. The CDR3 reads CATRGTGIEKLFF. As DNA, the CDR3 is TGTGCCACCCGGGGGACAGGGATAGAAAAACTGTTTTTT.

The V call is TRBV9, the J call TRBJ1-5; TRBD1 aligns across 7 bases. Germline V gives CDR1 SGDLS, CDR2 YYNGEE. The J segment lost 7 bases and the V segment lost 0 bases, leaving 4 bases of the junction unmatched. The CDR3 is made up of 14 amino acids. CDR3 region: CASSVGTGVQPQHF. The CDR3 nucleotides are TGTGCCAGCAGCGTAGGCACAGGGGTACAGCCCCAGCATTTT.

The chain employs TRBV3-1 (or the pseudogene TRBV3-2) and TRBJ1-6; no reliable D call. Trimming took off 4 bases at V and 6 bases at J, with 10 bases between the two ends. This CDR3 has 14 residues. Per germline, CDR1 LGHDT and CDR2 YNNKEL (reference sequence). The CDR3 region has the DNA TGTGCCAGCAGCCCCGACATTTCTAATTCACCCCTCCACTTT. Its translation: CASSPDISNSPLHF.

This chain links TRBV5-4 with TRBJ2-7, with D perhaps given as TRBD1 or TRBD2 (6 bases each). Germline CDR1 reads SGHNT; CDR2 reads YYREEE (reference sequence). V lost 4 bases and J 7 bases, leaving 15 bases between the germline ends. This CDR3 contains 13 residues. The CDR3 here is CASSLPGAREQYF. Written as DNA, the CDR3 is TGTGCCAGCAGCCTACCGGGGGCCAGGGAGCAGTACTTC. The complete variable domain, with remaining parts taken from reference TRBV5-4 and TRBJ2-7, reads ETGVTQSPTHLIKTRGQQVTLRCSSQSGHNTVSWYQQALGQGPQFIFQYYREEENGRGNFPPRFSGLQFPNYSSELNVNALELDDSALYLCASSLPGAREQYFGPGTRLTVT.

The chain employs TRBV5-1 and TRBJ2-7; 10 bases line up with TRBD2. In germline, CDR1 is SGHRS, CDR2 YFSETQ. V lost 5 bases, J lost 2 bases, and 7 bases stayed unmatched. This CDR3 is built from 15 residues. The CDR3 DNA sequence: TGCGCCAGCAGACTCCTAGCGGGGGCCACCTACGAGCAGTACTTC. It codes for CASRLLAGATYEQYF.

This clone has more than one count but fewer than ten. This chain uses TRBV4-3 with TRBJ1-2, with D unresolved. V was trimmed by 3 bases and J by 4 bases, leaving 24 bases between them. Per the germline V gene, CDR1 is LGHNA and CDR2 is YSLEER. This CDR3 is 18 amino acids long. The CDR3 DNA reads as TGCGCCAGCAGCCAGGGATGGGTAGGGCGCTCCTACGGCTATGGCTACACCTTC. Translation: CASSQGWVGRSYGYGYTF.

The chain links TRBV6-5 to TRBJ2-7; perhaps D is TRBD1 or TRBD2 (5 bases each). The CDR3 extends over 15 amino acids. V lost 1 base and J 4 bases, leaving 14 bases between the germline ends. The germline V gene has CDR1 MNHEY and CDR2 SVGAGI. For the CDR3, the DNA is TGTGCCAGCAGTTACTTGCTCGGGGCGCGGTACGAGCAGTACTTC. Its translation: CASSYLLGARYEQYF.

The chain couples TRBV6-4 to TRBJ1-5; D is unresolved. The CDR3 totals 15 residues. Germline V gene sequence: CDR1 MRHNA, CDR2 SNTAGT. The V and J ends lost 8 bases and 0 bases respectively, with 14 bases between them. The CDR3, as DNA: TGTGCCAGCCGAGGTGGTAGTATTAGCAATCAGCCCCAGCATTTT. Its translation is CASRGGSISNQPQHF.

V gene TRBV24-1 combines with J gene TRBJ1-6; no reliable D call. The CDR3 has 14 residues. Germline CDR1 and CDR2: KGHDR and SFDVKD. The V end was cut by 5 bases, the J end by 9 bases, with 13 bases between. The DNA of the CDR3 is TGTGCCACCAGTGGTCCGGGCCCGGGTTCACCCCTCCACTTT. It yields the protein CATSGPGPGSPLHF.

The chain recombines TRBV7-2 with TRBJ1-5; D remains unclear. Germline V gene sequence: CDR1 SGHTA, CDR2 FQGNSA. This CDR3 is built from 13 residues. V gave up 4 bases and J gave up 6 bases, with 10 bases separating them. The CDR3 DNA reads TGTGCCAGCAGCTCGAATTTGCGTCAGCCCCAGCATTTT. Translated, it gives CASSSNLRQPQHF.

This chain links TRBV2 with TRBJ2-2; maybe TRBD2 (5 bases). The germline V and J ends were trimmed by 3 bases and 2 bases, with 7 bases remaining between them. CDR1 is SNHLY, CDR2 FYNNEI, per germline. The CDR3 is made up of 14 amino acids. The CDR3 DNA follows: TGTGCCAGCAGTGAGGAGGCTAACACCGGGGAGCTGTTTTTT. This codes for CASSEEANTGELFF.

The chain employs TRBV18 and TRBJ2-5; the D is unclear. Trimming took off 0 bases at V and 4 bases at J, with 12 bases between the two ends. The CDR3 loop spans 15 amino acids. CDR1 KGHSH and CDR2 LQKENI come from the germline V gene. The CDR3 DNA follows: TGTGCCAGCTCACCACCGTCGCTCGGGTCAGAGACCCAGTACTTC. It codes for CASSPPSLGSETQYF.

The chain couples TRBV2 to TRBJ1-1; D not certain. Germline V gene sequence: CDR1 SNHLY, CDR2 FYNNEI. The CDR3 totals 13 residues. V shed 7 bases and J shed 0 bases, with 9 bases lying between them. The CDR3 loop is CASNAEVNTEAFF. The DNA of the CDR3 is TGTGCCAGCAATGCGGAGGTGAACACTGAAGCTTTCTTT.

The chain joins TRBV29-1 to TRBJ2-1; 8 bases fit TRBD2. CDR1 and CDR2 (germline): SQVTM, ANQGSEA. The CDR3 contains 16 residues. With 4 bases clipped from V and 7 bases from J, the junction kept 15 bases outside the gene matches. CDR3 DNA: TGCAGCGTTGTTACGACCTTCCGGGGGGGCCCAAATGAGCAGTTCTTC. Its translation is CSVVTTFRGGPNEQFF.

This chain joins TRBV21-1 and TRBJ2-5; the table's D gene call, TRBD1, was not cross checked with the DNA. TRBV21-1 is a known pseudogene. The CDR3 contains 16 residues. The CDR3 protein is CASSESGTGGLETQYF. The CDR3, as DNA: TGTGCCAGCAGCGAATCCGGGACAGGGGGTTTAGAGACCCAGTACTTC.

The V gene is TRBV4-1, the J gene TRBJ2-5; 13 positions match TRBD2. Germline V gene lookup returns CDR1 MGHRA and CDR2 YSYEKL. This CDR3 is 16 amino acids long. J lost 3 bases, V lost 4 bases, and 5 bases had no gene match. CDR3 nucleotide sequence: TGCGCCAGCAGCCGGGGACTAGCGGGGAACGAAGAGACCCAGTACTTC. Protein: CASSRGLAGNEETQYF.

This clone was observed a single time. The chain uses TRBV18 and TRBJ1-1; D possibly corresponds to TRBD1 (6 bases). Trimming shortened V by 6 bases and J by 3 bases, and 17 bases separated the two germline ends. The CDR3 is 15 residues long. The germline CDR1 and CDR2 sequences are KGHSH and LQKENI. CDR3 region: CASSRDGGRDTEAFF. Here the CDR3 DNA reads TGTGCCAGCTCTCGGGACGGGGGCAGAGACACTGAAGCTTTCTTT.

The V call is TRBV7-9, the J call TRBJ1-2, with 8 nucleotides matching TRBD1. Per the germline V gene, CDR1 is SEHNR and CDR2 is FQNEAQ (reference sequence). V was clipped by 1 base and J by 7 bases; unmatched bases: 5. The CDR3 consists of 14 residues. This CDR3 is CASSLEGDRSGYTF. The CDR3 region has the DNA TGTGCCAGCAGCTTAGAGGGGGACAGGAGTGGCTACACCTTC.

The chain couples TRBV4-1 to TRBJ1-2, with D perhaps matching TRBD1 (6 bases). V was cut by 0 bases and J by 8 bases, with 25 bases left in between. The CDR3 is made up of 18 amino acids. Per germline, CDR1 MGHRA and CDR2 YSYEKL. The CDR3: CASSQEVRWGRGEEGYTF. The CDR3 DNA reads as TGCGCCAGCAGCCAAGAGGTTCGGTGGGGCAGGGGTGAAGAGGGCTACACCTTC.

The genes are TRBV12-5 and TRBJ2-1; either TRBD1 or TRBD2 may supply D (5 bases each). V lost 3 bases, J lost 8 bases, and 17 bases lay in between. CDR3 size: 15 residues. Germline CDR1 reads LGHNT; CDR2 reads FRNRAP. The CDR3 region has the DNA TGTGCTAGTGGTTTTCCCCGTGGGGACGACGATGAGCAGTTCTTC. Its translation is CASGFPRGDDDEQFF.

This rearrangement joins TRBV7-9 to TRBJ2-1, with a tentative D call TRBD1 (7 bases). The germline V and J ends were trimmed by 5 bases and 0 bases, with 17 bases remaining between them. This CDR3 spans 17 amino acids. CDR1 is SEHNR, CDR2 FQNEAQ, per germline (reference sequence). The CDR3 DNA sequence: TGTGCCAGCAGCCCCCAGGGGGGTGCGAGCTCCTACAATGAGCAGTTCTTC. Encoded protein: CASSPQGGASSYNEQFF.

V usage is TRBV4-1 and J usage is TRBJ1-1, with a weak D call TRBD1 (6 bases). The CDR3 loop spans 15 amino acids. Germline CDR1 reads MGHRA; CDR2 reads YSYEKL. Trimming removed 1 base from V and 6 bases from J, with 15 bases in between. In nucleotides, the CDR3 is TGCGCCAGCAGCCAAGCGGGGGGGCCAGTATCTGAAGCTTTCTTT. Protein sequence: CASSQAGGPVSEAFF.